This section outlines one TCR beta chain sequence together with its context. Its antigen specificity is not known. No quality values exist for individual bases; no much larger clone is one base distant. The sample belongs to a study of OX40 agonist ivuxolimab in advanced cancers. Concerning the study at large: Ivuxolimab was an agonistic, fully human IgG2 monoclonal antibody directed against OX40 (CD134), a costimulatory receptor. The purpose of peripheral TCRbeta sequencing was to test whether ivuxolimab changed TCR sequence diversity and led to clonal T-cell expansion. Intravenous ivuxolimab was administered to patients every 2 weeks at six dose levels: 0.01, 0.1, 0.3, 1.5, 3 and 10 mg/kg. The monotherapy dose-escalation portion (N of about 50 patients) of the phase I ivuxolimab trial is reported in the paper. Prior anti-PD-1, anti-PD-L1 or anti-CTLA-4 therapy was permitted, and approximately 40% of dose-escalation patients had received checkpoint inhibitors. The dose-escalation cohort was roughly 87% male with a mean age of approximately 59 years, ranging from about 20 to 80. Partial responses occurred in three dose-escalation patients: two with cutaneous melanoma and one with hepatocellular carcinoma. Among the roughly 50 dose-escalation patients, 19 had hepatocellular carcinoma, 15 melanoma, 9 renal cell carcinoma and 9 head and neck cancer. What the research found in general, with its limitations: Low levels of normalized T-cell clonal expansion were also shown by some nonresponding patients. Partial responders in the 0.1-3.0 mg/kg groups had among the lowest normalized peripheral clonal expansion, especially among CD8+ T cells. Antigen specificity was not determined for the clonally expanded peripheral T cells. After ivuxolimab, expanded clones were on average more numerous among CD8+ T cells than among CD4+ T cells. At doses of 0.1 to 3.0 mg/kg, clonal expansion of both CD4+ and CD8+ T cells in blood was seen between baseline and week 6.

Patients with a history of autoimmune disease or receiving systemic immunosuppression were excluded from the trial. Peripheral blood for TCR sequencing was collected from all dose cohorts at baseline, on cycle 4 day 1, and on cycle 7 day 1. The samples were drawn from a first-in-human, open-label, multicenter phase I dose-escalation trial of ivuxolimab. Adults with locally advanced or metastatic melanoma, renal cell, hepatocellular, or head and neck squamous cell carcinoma were enrolled in the trial. Before TCR sequencing, CD4+ T cells and CD8+ T cells were sorted from peripheral blood as separate populations. Genomic DNA was extracted from sorted cells for sequencing of the TCRbeta CDR3 region. TCRbeta CDR3 regions were sequenced using the immunoSEQ Assay. Held by TCRdb, this immuneACCESS table contains in-frame sequences only and omits some clones. Under half of the omission traces to an unresolved V gene where checked; the cause of the rest is unknown. Across this sample there are 25,000 to 35,000 clones, with around 80% seen only once. Clones ranked in the top ten supply roughly 23% of the sample.

Via the germline V gene, CDR1 is MNHEY and CDR2 SVGAGI. There are 16 amino acids in the CDR3, from cysteine to phenylalanine inclusive. Just the 48-base CDR3 DNA is kept, in frame starting at base 1. The germline ends are 13 bases apart after V is trimmed by 0 bases and J by 5 bases. Source: CD4+ or CD8+ T cells sorted from blood, taken in a trial of the OX40 agonist ivuxolimab. The rearrangement combines TRBV6-5 with TRBJ2-2; D gene: possibly TRBD2, on 5 matching bases. This receptor was identified in an adult with an advanced solid tumor such as melanoma, head and neck, liver or kidney cancer. In nucleotides, the sequence is TGTGCCAGCAGTTACTCCAGAACTAGTCTGACCGGGGAGCTGTTTTTT. The encoded protein is CASSYSRTSLTGELFF.